These T cell receptor beta chains were read from a single sample in a study of T cell responses to AZD1222 COVID-19 vaccine. TCRdb's copy holds only in-frame clones and misses some; the assay was immunoSEQ multiplex PCR. The sample lists 150,000 to 200,000 clones; approximately 91% were seen once. The sample consisted of peripheral blood, taken 28 days after the second AZD1222 dose. All receptors come from an adult who received the AZD1222 COVID-19 vaccine. Both conserved end residues are part of each CDR3. A D gene is named only where the DNA matches it firmly. Only part of the rows carry a size: once, few, many, or a class if the clone is expanded.

D	size	J	V	CDR3	DNA
.	.	TRBJ1-2	TRBV5-1	CASSLTGTTANYGYTF	TGCGCCAGCAGCTTGACAGGGACTACCGCTAACTATGGCTACACCTTC
.	.	TRBJ1-1	TRBV5-6	CASSLWVNTEAFF	TGTGCCAGCAGCTTGTGGGTCAACACTGAAGCTTTCTTT
.	once	TRBJ1-2	TRBV5-8	CASSFENYGYTF	TGTGCCAGCAGCTTCGAGAACTATGGCTACACCTTC
.	few	TRBJ1-2	TRBV12-3/TRBV12-4	CASSRGSFYGYTF	TGTGCCAGCAGCCGAGGGTCTTTCTATGGCTACACCTTC
.	.	TRBJ1-2	TRBV10-3	CAISEIGEFYGYTF	TGTGCCATCAGTGAGATTGGGGAGTTCTATGGCTACACCTTC
TRBD1	.	TRBJ2-7	TRBV5-1	CASSPDRPRRYEQYF	TGCGCCAGCAGCCCGGACAGGCCCCGACGCTACGAGCAGTACTTC
TRBD1	many	TRBJ1-2	TRBV6-2/TRBV6-3	CASSSLPGQGNYGYTF	TGTGCCAGCAGTTCGTTACCGGGACAGGGTAACTATGGCTACACCTTC
.	.	TRBJ1-5	TRBV30	CAWSVQRLPNQPQHF	TGTGCCTGGAGTGTACAGCGTCTGCCCAATCAGCCCCAGCATTTT
.	.	TRBJ2-2	TRBV10-2	CASSEYSAANTGELFF	TGCGCCAGCAGTGAGTATTCGGCTGCGAACACCGGGGAGCTGTTTTTT
.	.	TRBJ1-5	TRBV18	CASSRQDAQPQHF	TGTGCCAGCTCACGGCAGGACGCTCAGCCCCAGCATTTT
TRBD2	.	TRBJ2-1	TRBV24-1	CATSDAGASGSRNEQFF	TGTGCCACCAGTGATGCGGGGGCTAGCGGGAGTAGGAATGAGCAGTTCTTC
.	.	TRBJ1-5	TRBV19	CASTLKKGIQPQHF	TGTGCCAGTACCCTAAAGAAAGGGATCCAGCCCCAGCATTTT
TRBD2	.	TRBJ2-1	TRBV5-6	CASSLGTSGNPRVKLQFF	TGTGCCAGCAGCTTGGGGACTAGCGGAAACCCCCGGGTAAAACTGCAGTTCTTC
.	.	TRBJ1-1	TRBV19	CASSAGHLNTEAFF	TGTGCCAGTAGCGCGGGGCACCTCAACACTGAAGCTTTCTTT
.	.	TRBJ1-2	TRBV4-3	CASSQQTANYGYTF	TGCGCCAGCAGCCAACAAACAGCGAACTATGGCTACACCTTC
TRBD2	.	TRBJ2-3	TRBV7-9	CASSLTSDSTDTQYF	TGTGCCAGCAGCTTAACTAGCGATTCCACAGATACGCAGTATTTT
.	.	TRBJ1-2	TRBV7-9	CASTGTGGYTF	TGTGCTAGTACGGGGACCGGGGGCTACACCTTC
.	.	TRBJ1-4	TRBV30	CAWSVPGPGEKLFF	TGTGCCTGGAGTGTACCAGGGCCCGGCGAAAAACTGTTTTTT
.	.	TRBJ2-1	TRBV27	CASSWSRSSYNEQFF	TGTGCCAGCAGTTGGTCAAGAAGCTCCTACAATGAGCAGTTCTTC
.	.	TRBJ2-5	TRBV11-1	CASSPDRAGKTQYF	TGTGCCAGCAGCCCCGACAGGGCGGGAAAGACCCAGTACTTC
TRBD1	.	TRBJ2-7	TRBV11-1	CASSENGQVIYEQYF	TGTGCCAGCAGCGAAAACGGACAGGTGATATACGAGCAGTACTTC
.	.	TRBJ2-7	TRBV10-2	CASRATTNEQYF	TGCGCCAGCAGGGCTACAACAAACGAGCAGTACTTC
TRBD2	.	TRBJ2-5	TRBV12-5	CASEEGVSLRDRTSGGLSETQYF	TGTGCTAGTGAGGAAGGGGTCTCTCTGCGGGACAGGACTAGCGGGGGCCTTTCAGAGACCCAGTACTTC
.	.	TRBJ1-5	TRBV6-5	CASSRQGNQPQHF	TGTGCCAGCAGTCGGCAGGGCAATCAGCCCCAGCATTTT
.	.	TRBJ2-1	TRBV7-8	CASSLLLHLGYNEQFF	TGTGCCAGCAGCTTACTATTACATTTGGGGTACAATGAGCAGTTCTTC
.	.	TRBJ2-4	TRBV2	CAGRRSGGIQYF	TGTGCCGGCCGAAGAAGTGGGGGTATTCAGTACTTC
.	.	TRBJ2-7	TRBV19	CASSPATTSYEQYF	TGTGCCAGTAGTCCGGCGACTACATCCTACGAGCAGTACTTC
TRBD1	.	TRBJ1-2	TRBV5-1	CASSPGTESYGYTF	TGCGCCAGCAGCCCGGGGACAGAAAGCTATGGCTACACCTTC
TRBD1	.	TRBJ1-2	TRBV11-2	CASSLGQGNYGYTF	TGTGCCAGCAGCTTAGGACAGGGGAACTATGGCTACACCTTC
.	.	TRBJ2-7	TRBV11-2	CASSSAIDYEQYF	TGTGCCAGCAGCTCCGCAATCGACTACGAGCAGTACTTC
.	.	TRBJ1-6	TRBV27	CASSWRRQSPLHF	TGTGCCAGCAGTTGGAGAAGGCAGTCACCCCTCCACTTT
.	.	TRBJ1-5	TRBV18	CASSSGSNQPQHF	TGTGCCAGCTCATCAGGGAGCAATCAGCCCCAGCATTTT
TRBD1	once	TRBJ2-5	TRBV27	CASSRRGRETQYF	TGTGCCAGCAGTCGCAGGGGGCGAGAGACCCAGTACTTC
TRBD1	.	TRBJ2-1	TRBV3-1/TRBV3-2	CASSQDMGQGDYNEQFF	TGTGCCAGCAGCCAAGATATGGGACAGGGGGACTACAATGAGCAGTTCTTC
.	once	TRBJ2-1	TRBV19	CASSITSSYNEQFF	TGTGCCAGTAGTATTACTAGCTCCTACAATGAGCAGTTCTTC
.	.	TRBJ1-1	TRBV7-8	CASSLVGGWVNTEAFF	TGTGCCAGCAGCTTAGTTGGGGGTTGGGTGAACACTGAAGCTTTCTTT
TRBD1	.	TRBJ1-6	TRBV30	CAWSPGTGLNSPLHF	TGTGCCTGGAGCCCCGGGACAGGGCTTAATTCACCCCTCCACTTT
TRBD2	.	TRBJ2-3	TRBV2	CASSESSSGGAMDTQYF	TGTGCCAGCAGTGAATCCAGTAGCGGGGGGGCCATGGATACGCAGTATTTT
.	.	TRBJ2-7	TRBV6-5	CASSYLGSVRSYEQYF	TGTGCCAGCAGTTACCTTGGATCCGTTCGATCCTACGAGCAGTACTTC
.	.	TRBJ2-3	TRBV5-4	CASTDKAGTDTQYF	TGTGCCAGCACCGACAAGGCCGGCACAGATACGCAGTATTTT
.	.	TRBJ1-1	TRBV6-2/TRBV6-3	CASSYSRRPNTEAFF	TGTGCCAGCAGTTACTCGAGACGGCCGAACACTGAAGCTTTCTTT
TRBD1	once	TRBJ1-2	TRBV7-9	CASSPWDRNYGYTF	TGTGCCAGCAGCCCCTGGGACAGGAACTATGGCTACACCTTC
.	.	TRBJ2-3	TRBV6-1	CASSDRTTGGWGTQYF	TGTGCCAGCAGTGATCGTACCACCGGGGGCTGGGGAACGCAGTATTTT
.	.	TRBJ2-7	TRBV6-2/TRBV6-3	CASCSLERDRYSYEQYF	TGTGCCAGCTGTTCTCTTGAACGGGACCGCTATTCCTACGAGCAGTACTTC
.	.	TRBJ2-3	TRBV19	CASSKPPGTQPPDTQYF	TGTGCCAGTAGTAAACCCCCCGGGACCCAACCCCCAGATACGCAGTATTTT
TRBD2	.	TRBJ2-1	TRBV12-5	CASGPPGIGGGGTREQFF	TGTGCTAGTGGGCCCCCCGGTATTGGCGGGGGGGGAACTCGTGAGCAGTTCTTC
.	.	TRBJ2-3	TRBV7-3	CASSLGVVGDTQYF	TGTGCCAGCAGCCTCGGAGTAGTCGGAGATACGCAGTATTTT
.	few	TRBJ1-3	TRBV5-4	CASSQYGNTIYF	TGTGCCAGCAGCCAGTACGGAAACACCATATATTTT
.	.	TRBJ2-1	TRBV4-2	CASSQDGGSSYNEQFF	TGTGCCAGCAGCCAAGATGGCGGAAGCTCCTACAATGAGCAGTTCTTC
.	.	TRBJ2-7	TRBV9	CASSLTSYEQYF	TGTGCCAGCAGCCTTACCTCATACGAGCAGTACTTC
TRBD1	.	TRBJ1-2	TRBV7-9	CASSPTGRNGYTF	TGTGCCAGCAGCCCGACAGGGAGGAATGGCTACACCTTC
.	once	TRBJ1-6	TRBV30	CAWSKTVPNSPLHF	TGTGCCTGGAGTAAAACGGTTCCTAATTCACCCCTCCACTTT
.	.	TRBJ1-5	TRBV12-3/TRBV12-4	CASSRRNQPQHF	TGTGCCAGCAGTCGGCGCAATCAGCCCCAGCATTTT
TRBD1	.	TRBJ2-2	TRBV3-1/TRBV3-2	CASSQDTRDRGNGELFF	TGTGCCAGCAGCCAAGACACCAGAGACAGGGGGAACGGGGAGCTGTTTTTT
TRBD1	.	TRBJ1-4	TRBV7-9	CASSAGTGNNEKLFF	TGTGCCAGCAGCGCGGGGACAGGGAATAATGAAAAACTGTTTTTT
TRBD1	.	TRBJ1-2	TRBV6-5	CASRLGQGNYGYTF	TGTGCCAGCAGGCTCGGACAGGGAAACTATGGCTACACCTTC
.	.	TRBJ1-4	TRBV3-1/TRBV3-2	CASSQGHTSSRLFF	TGTGCCAGCAGCCAAGGACACACGTCTAGTCGCCTGTTTTTT